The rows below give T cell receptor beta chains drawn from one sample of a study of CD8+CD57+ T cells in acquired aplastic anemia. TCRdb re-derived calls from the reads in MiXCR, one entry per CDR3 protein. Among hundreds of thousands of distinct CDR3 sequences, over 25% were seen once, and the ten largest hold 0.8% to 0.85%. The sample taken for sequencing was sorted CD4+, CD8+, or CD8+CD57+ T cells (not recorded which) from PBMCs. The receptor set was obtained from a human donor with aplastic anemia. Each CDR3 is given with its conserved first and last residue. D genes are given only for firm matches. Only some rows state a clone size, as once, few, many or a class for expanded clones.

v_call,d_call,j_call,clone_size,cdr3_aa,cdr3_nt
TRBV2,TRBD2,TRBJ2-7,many,CASRRAGSGYEQYF,TGTGCCAGCAGGAGAGCGGGGAGCGGGTACGAGCAGTACTTC
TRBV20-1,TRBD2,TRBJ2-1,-,CSARAGTSGPSRNEQFF,TGCAGTGCTAGGGCTGGGACTAGCGGTCCAAGCCGGAATGAGCAGTTCTTC
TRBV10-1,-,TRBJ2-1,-,CASTQTGEEKFF,TGCGCCAGCACCCAAACGGGAGAGGAGAAATTCTTC
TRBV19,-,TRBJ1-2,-,CASSMVGSYGYTF,TGTGCCAGTAGTATGGTGGGTAGCTATGGCTACACCTTC
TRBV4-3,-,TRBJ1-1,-,CASSQDQTRGTEAFF,TGCGCCAGCAGCCAAGATCAGACTCGGGGTACTGAAGCTTTCTTT
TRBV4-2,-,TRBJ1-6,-,CASSQVSSKRSPLHF,TGTGCCAGCAGCCAAGTGTCATCAAAAAGGTCACCCCTCCACTTT
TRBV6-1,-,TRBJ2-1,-,CASTASAYNEQFF,TGTGCCAGCACAGCTAGCGCCTACAATGAGCAGTTCTTC
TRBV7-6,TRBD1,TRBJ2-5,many,CASSGTARETQYF,TGTGCCAGCAGCGGGACAGCCCGGGAGACCCAGTACTTC
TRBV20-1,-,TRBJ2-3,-,CSARWGGPEDTQYF,TGCAGTGCTAGGTGGGGGGGGCCGGAAGATACGCAGTATTTT
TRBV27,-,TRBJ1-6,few,CASKQDATYNSPLHF,TGTGCCAGCAAACAGGACGCGACCTATAATTCACCCCTCCACTTT
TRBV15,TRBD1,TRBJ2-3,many,CATSRGGQETDTQYF,TGTGCCACCAGCAGAGGAGGACAGGAAACAGATACGCAGTATTTT
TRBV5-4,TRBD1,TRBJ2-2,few,CASSLAGTGGTGELFF,TGTGCCAGCAGCTTGGCCGGGACAGGAGGTACCGGGGAGCTGTTTTTT
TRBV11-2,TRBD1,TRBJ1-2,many,CASIDREDGYTF,TGTGCCAGCATCGACAGGGAGGATGGCTACACCTTC
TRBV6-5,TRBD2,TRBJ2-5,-,CASSYEGGPGETQYF,TGTGCCAGCAGTTACGAGGGAGGGCCCGGTGAGACCCAGTACTTC
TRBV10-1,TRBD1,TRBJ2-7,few,CASSPPGQGAYEQYF,TGTGCCAGCTCACCACCCGGACAGGGGGCTTACGAGCAGTACTTC
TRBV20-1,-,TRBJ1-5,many,CSASQTRVGNQPQHF,TGCAGTGCTAGCCAGACCAGGGTCGGCAATCAGCCCCAGCATTTT
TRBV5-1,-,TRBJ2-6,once,CASSQTVSSGANVLTF,TGCGCCAGCAGCCAGACGGTGAGCTCTGGGGCCAACGTCCTGACTTTC
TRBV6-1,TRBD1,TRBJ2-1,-,CASSLRDSSYNEQFF,TGTGCCAGCAGCCTCCGGGACAGCTCCTACAATGAGCAGTTCTTC
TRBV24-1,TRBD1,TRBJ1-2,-,CATRQGAGGYTF,TGTGCCACCAGGCAGGGGGCAGGTGGCTACACCTTC
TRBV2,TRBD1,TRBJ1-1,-,CASRGRGLSNTEAFF,TGTGCCAGCAGGGGCAGGGGGCTGAGTAACACTGAAGCTTTCTTT
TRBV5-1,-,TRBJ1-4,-,CASSLLQGNEKLFF,TGCGCCAGCAGCTTGCTGCAGGGGAATGAAAAACTGTTTTTT
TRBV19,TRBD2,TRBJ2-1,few,CASSTSGTNNEQFF,TGTGCCAGTAGTACTAGCGGGACAAACAATGAGCAGTTCTTC
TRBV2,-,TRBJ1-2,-,CASSFRWGGYGYTF,TGTGCCAGCAGTTTCCGTTGGGGCGGGTATGGCTACACCTTC
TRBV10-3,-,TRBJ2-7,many,CAISGQAYEQYF,TGTGCCATCAGTGGACAGGCTTACGAGCAGTACTTC
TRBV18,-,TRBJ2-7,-,CASSPSQVDEQYF,TGTGCCAGCTCACCGAGTCAGGTGGACGAGCAGTACTTC